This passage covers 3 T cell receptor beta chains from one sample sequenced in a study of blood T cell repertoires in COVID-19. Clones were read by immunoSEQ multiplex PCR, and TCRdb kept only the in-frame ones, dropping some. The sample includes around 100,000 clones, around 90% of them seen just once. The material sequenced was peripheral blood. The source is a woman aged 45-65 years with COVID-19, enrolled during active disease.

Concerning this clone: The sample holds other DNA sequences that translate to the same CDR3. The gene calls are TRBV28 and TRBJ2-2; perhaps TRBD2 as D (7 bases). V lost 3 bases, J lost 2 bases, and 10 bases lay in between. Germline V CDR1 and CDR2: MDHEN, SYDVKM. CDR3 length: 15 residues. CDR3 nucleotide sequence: TGTGCCAGCAGTTTTGGGGGGGCCAACACCGGGGAGCTGTTTTTT. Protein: CASSFGGANTGELFF. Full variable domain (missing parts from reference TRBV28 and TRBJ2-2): DVKVTQSSRYLVKRTGEKVFLECVQDMDHENMFWYRQDPGLGLRLIYFSYDVKMKEKGDIPEGYSVSREKKERFSLILESASTNQTSMYLCASSFGGANTGELFFGEGSRLTVL.

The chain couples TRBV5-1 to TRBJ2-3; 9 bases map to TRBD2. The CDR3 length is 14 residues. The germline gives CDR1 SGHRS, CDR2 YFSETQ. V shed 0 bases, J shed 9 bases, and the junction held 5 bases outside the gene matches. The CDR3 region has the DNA TGCGCCAGCAGCTTGGCGGCTAGCGGGACAACGCAGTATTTT. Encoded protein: CASSLAASGTTQYF. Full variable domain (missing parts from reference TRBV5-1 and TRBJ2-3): KAGVTQTPRYLIKTRGQQVTLSCSPISGHRSVSWYQQTPGQGLQFLFEYFSETQRNKGNFPGRFSGRQFSNSRSEMNVSTLELGDSALYLCASSLAASGTTQYFGPGTRLTVL.

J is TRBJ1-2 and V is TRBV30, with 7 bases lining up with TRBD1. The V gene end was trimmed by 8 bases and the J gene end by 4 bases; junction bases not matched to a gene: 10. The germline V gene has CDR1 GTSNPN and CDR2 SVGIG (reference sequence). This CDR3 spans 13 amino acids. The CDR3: CAQVPRGIYGYTF. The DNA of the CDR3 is TGTGCCCAAGTTCCCAGGGGGATCTATGGCTACACCTTC.